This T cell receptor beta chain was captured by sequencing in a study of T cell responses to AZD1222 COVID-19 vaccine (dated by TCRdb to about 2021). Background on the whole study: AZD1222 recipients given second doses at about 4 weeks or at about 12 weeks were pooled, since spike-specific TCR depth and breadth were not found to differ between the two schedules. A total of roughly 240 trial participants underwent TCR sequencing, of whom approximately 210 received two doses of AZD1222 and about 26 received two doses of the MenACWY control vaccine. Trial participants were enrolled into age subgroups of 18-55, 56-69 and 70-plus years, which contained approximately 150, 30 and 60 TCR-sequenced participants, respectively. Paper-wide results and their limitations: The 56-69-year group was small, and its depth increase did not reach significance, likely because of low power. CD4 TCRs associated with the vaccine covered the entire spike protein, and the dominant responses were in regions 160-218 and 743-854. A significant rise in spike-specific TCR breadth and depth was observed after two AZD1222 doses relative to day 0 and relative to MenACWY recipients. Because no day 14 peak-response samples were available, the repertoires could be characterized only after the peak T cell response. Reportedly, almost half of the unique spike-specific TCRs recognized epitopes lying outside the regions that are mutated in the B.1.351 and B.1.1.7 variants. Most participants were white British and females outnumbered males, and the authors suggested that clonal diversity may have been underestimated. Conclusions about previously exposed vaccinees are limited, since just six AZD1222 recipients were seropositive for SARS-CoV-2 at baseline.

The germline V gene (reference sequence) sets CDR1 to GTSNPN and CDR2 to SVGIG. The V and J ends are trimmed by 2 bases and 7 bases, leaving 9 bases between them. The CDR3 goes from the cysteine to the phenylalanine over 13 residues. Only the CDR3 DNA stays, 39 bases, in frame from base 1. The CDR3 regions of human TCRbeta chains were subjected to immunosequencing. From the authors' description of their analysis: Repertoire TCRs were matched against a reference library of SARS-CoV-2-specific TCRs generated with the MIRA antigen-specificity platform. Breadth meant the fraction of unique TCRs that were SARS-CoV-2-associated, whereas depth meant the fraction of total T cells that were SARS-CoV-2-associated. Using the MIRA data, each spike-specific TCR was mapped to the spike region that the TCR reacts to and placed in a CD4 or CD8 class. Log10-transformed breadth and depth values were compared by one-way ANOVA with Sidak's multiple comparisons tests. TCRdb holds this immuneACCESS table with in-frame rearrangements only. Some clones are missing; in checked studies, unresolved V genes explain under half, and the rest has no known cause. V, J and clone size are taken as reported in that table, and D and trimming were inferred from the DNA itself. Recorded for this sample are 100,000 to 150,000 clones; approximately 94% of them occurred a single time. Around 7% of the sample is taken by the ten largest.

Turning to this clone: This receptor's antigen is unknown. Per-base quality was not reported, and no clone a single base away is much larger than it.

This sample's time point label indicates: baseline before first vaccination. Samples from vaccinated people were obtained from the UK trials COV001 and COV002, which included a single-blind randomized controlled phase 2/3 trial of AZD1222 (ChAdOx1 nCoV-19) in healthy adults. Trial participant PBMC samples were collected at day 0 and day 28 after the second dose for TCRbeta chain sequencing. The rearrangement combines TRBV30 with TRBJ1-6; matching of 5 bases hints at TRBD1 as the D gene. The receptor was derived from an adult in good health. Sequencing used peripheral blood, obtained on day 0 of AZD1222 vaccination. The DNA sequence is TGTGCCTGGAGTAGAGGGGTCAATTCACCCCTCCACTTT. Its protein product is CAWSRGVNSPLHF.